Following are 26 T cell receptor beta chains from one sample sequenced in a study of OX40 agonist ivuxolimab in advanced cancers. The method behind the library was the immunoSEQ multiplex PCR assay. The source is immuneACCESS, and TCRdb retained only in-frame sequences with V and J called. Part of the clones is not carried over; for the studies checked, unresolved V genes explain less than half of this, and the remainder is unexplained. This sample lists 20,000 to 25,000 clones; 65% to 85% were detected once. The ten largest clones capture 20% to 25% of the sample. The specimen was CD4+ or CD8+ T cells sorted from blood, collected in a trial of the OX40 agonist ivuxolimab. These receptors came from an adult with an advanced solid tumor such as melanoma, head and neck, liver or kidney cancer.

In this sample, this clone turned up once. The chain couples TRBV5-6 to TRBJ2-3, with TRBD2 matching over 9 bases. The germline V gene encodes CDR1 SGHDT and CDR2 YYEEEE. This CDR3 is built from 14 residues. The V and J ends lost 1 base and 7 bases, in that order; junction bases with no gene match: 4. CDR3 coding DNA: TGTGCCAGCAGCTTGCAAGCGGGGGGACATACGCAGTATTTT. Amino acid sequence: CASSLQAGGHTQYF.

The V call is TRBV7-9, the J call TRBJ1-1, with D perhaps TRBD1 (5 bases). Germline CDR1 SEHNR, CDR2 FQNEAQ (reference sequence). This CDR3 has 14 residues. Trimming pared 5 bases from V and 10 bases from J, leaving 20 bases between. In nucleotides, the CDR3 is TGTGCCAGCAGCGGAACGGGGGACCCGACGGGAGCTTTCTTT. Its protein is CASSGTGDPTGAFF.

V gene TRBV6-4 combines with J gene TRBJ2-3; possible D gene TRBD1, 6 bases. This CDR3 contains 15 residues. CDR1 and CDR2 (germline): MRHNA, SNTAGT. V lost 3 bases and J 0 bases, leaving 10 bases between the germline ends. The CDR3 here is CASSEGQGSTDTQYF. The CDR3 DNA reads TGTGCCAGCAGTGAGGGCCAGGGGAGCACAGATACGCAGTATTTT.

The V and J genes are TRBV7-9 and TRBJ2-3; D possibly corresponds to TRBD1 (5 bases). Deletions cut 5 bases from V and 2 bases from J, with 17 bases between. The CDR3 sequence is 16 residues long. Germline CDR1 is SEHNR and CDR2 is FQNEAQ (reference sequence). The CDR3 region has the DNA TGTGCCAGCAGCCCTACCTCAGGGCAGGCCACAGATACGCAGTATTTT. Translating it yields CASSPTSGQATDTQYF. The full variable domain, rest sourced from reference TRBV7-9 and TRBJ2-3, is DTGVSQNPRHKITKRGQNVTFRCDPISEHNRLYWYRQTLGQGPEFLTYFQNEAQLEKSRLLSDRFSAERPKGSFSTLEIQRTEQGDSAMYLCASSPTSGQATDTQYFGPGTRLTVL.

This clone was recorded once. The rearrangement links TRBV19 to TRBJ2-5; the D gene is possibly TRBD1 (6 bases). The germline CDR1 and CDR2 sequences are LNHDA and SQIVND (reference sequence). This CDR3 region has 14 residues. V lost 1 base, J lost 5 bases, and 11 bases lay in between. The CDR3 spells CASSIGRRGETQYF. In nucleotides, the CDR3 is TGTGCCAGTAGTATAGGACGCAGGGGTGAGACCCAGTACTTC.

J is TRBJ2-5 and V is TRBV2; 11 nucleotides align to TRBD2. Trimming at V came to 8 bases and at J to 1 base, leaving 6 bases not matched to a gene. CDR3 length: 15 amino acids. Germline loops: CDR1 SNHLY, CDR2 FYNNEI. The CDR3 spells CASRPSGGFQETQYF. CDR3 DNA: TGTGCCAGCCGCCCTAGCGGGGGGTTCCAAGAGACCCAGTACTTC.

V is TRBV4-3 and J is TRBJ1-6; D is uncertain. Trimming shortened V by 1 base and J by 0 bases, and 4 bases separated the two germline ends. The germline V gene encodes CDR1 LGHNA and CDR2 YSLEER. CDR3 length: 15 amino acids. The CDR3 loop reads CASSQGSSYNSPLHF. In nucleotides, the CDR3 is TGCGCCAGCAGCCAAGGGAGCTCCTATAATTCACCCCTCCACTTT.

This clone was seen a few times. The CDR3 DNA follows: TGTGCCAGCAGAAGACAGTTGAACACTGAAGCTTTCTTT. It translates to CASRRQLNTEAFF. The chain carries TRBV7-9 and TRBJ1-1; D perhaps matches TRBD1 (5 bases). The CDR3 has 13 residues. Trimming took 6 bases from V and 0 from J, leaving 8 bases between them. The V gene's germline CDR1 is SEHNR and CDR2 FQNEAQ (reference sequence).

The rearrangement uses TRBV6-6 and TRBJ1-4; D is unclear. This CDR3 is 12 amino acids long. V was trimmed by 0 bases and J by 8 bases, leaving 4 bases between them. CDR1 and CDR2 (germline): MNHNY, SVGAGI (reference sequence). The CDR3 DNA follows: TGTGCCAGCAGTTACTCTGGAGAAAAACTGTTTTTT. Amino acids: CASSYSGEKLFF.

This chain links TRBV10-3 with TRBJ2-3; tentative D call: TRBD1 (6 bases). Trimming took off 8 bases at V and 0 bases at J, with 15 bases between the two ends. Germline assignment: CDR1 ENHRY and CDR2 SYGVKD. This CDR3 contains 15 residues. CDR3 DNA: TGTGCCATCCGAGAAGCAGGGGTTAGCACAGATACGCAGTATTTT. It codes for CAIREAGVSTDTQYF.

The chain carries TRBV11-1 and TRBJ2-5; TRBD1 is a possible D gene (6 bases). This CDR3 has 13 residues. Trimming removed 5 bases from V and 2 bases from J, with 9 bases in between. Germline V lookup: CDR1 SGHAT, CDR2 FQDESV (reference sequence). The CDR3 coding sequence is TGTGCCAGCAGCCCCGGACAGCAAGAGACCCAGTACTTC. Protein sequence: CASSPGQQETQYF.

CDR3: CSVEGLAGLAPTDTQYF. CDR3 bases: TGCAGCGTTGAAGGATTGGCGGGACTAGCGCCCACAGATACGCAGTATTTT. The gene calls are TRBV29-1 and TRBJ2-3; 10 nucleotides align to TRBD2. CDR3 length: 17 residues. J was trimmed by 2 bases and V by 1 base; bases with no gene match: 9. Germline V gene data show CDR1 as SQVTM and CDR2 as ANQGSEA.

V and J are TRBV9 and TRBJ2-7; D unresolved. Between the trimmed V and J ends, which lost 0 bases and 0 bases, there was a span of 10 bases. This CDR3 spans 15 amino acids. In germline, CDR1 is SGDLS, CDR2 YYNGEE. CDR3 bases: TGTGCCAGCAGCGTAGACGGCTTGAGCTCCTACGAGCAGTACTTC. Residues: CASSVDGLSSYEQYF.

This chain links TRBV9 with TRBJ1-1; no reliable D call. This CDR3 comprises 15 residues. Trimming removed 0 bases at V and 4 bases at J, with 13 bases between. Germline V gene sequence: CDR1 SGDLS, CDR2 YYNGEE. CDR3 bases: TGTGCCAGCAGCGTAGGTCGACTTGGGTCCACTGAAGCTTTCTTT. Translating gives CASSVGRLGSTEAFF.

This chain joins TRBV6-4 and TRBJ1-1; no reliable D call. The CDR3 has 13 amino acids. CDR1 is MRHNA and CDR2 is SNTAGT in the germline V gene. V was shortened by 3 bases and J by 4 bases, with 9 bases between the two germline ends. The CDR3 sequence is CASSEVEGTEAFF. The CDR3 bases are TGTGCCAGCAGTGAAGTAGAGGGCACTGAAGCTTTCTTT.

A remark on this clone: A far larger clone lies a single base away; this is likely a read error. The chain uses TRBV29-1 and TRBJ2-7; maybe TRBD2 (5 bases). The CDR3 has 14 residues. Germline lookup yields CDR1 SQVTM and CDR2 ANQGSEA. The CDR3 reads CSVSHGGGLSPLHF. The CDR3 DNA reads as TGCAGCGTTTCGCACGGAGGTGGGCTGTCACCCCTCCACTTC.

This chain connects TRBV28 to TRBJ2-7; D remains ambiguous. V dropped 5 bases and J dropped 1 base, with 15 bases sitting between them. The CDR3 runs 15 residues. The V gene's germline CDR1 is MDHEN and CDR2 SYDVKM. Here the CDR3 DNA reads TGTGCCAGCAGTCCTCTGGGTCCTCCTTCCTACGAGCAGTACTTC. Translated: CASSPLGPPSYEQYF.

This clone appeared a few times. One junction end does not reproduce the germline sequence, and a read error may be involved. The rearrangement joins TRBV7-2 to TRBJ2-2, with a weak D call TRBD2 (6 bases). Germline V gene data show CDR1 as SGHTA and CDR2 as FQGNSA. The CDR3 covers 17 residues. In DNA, the CDR3 is TGCGCCAGCAGCCCGAGGTGGGCGGGGCACTCTACCGGGGAGCTGTTTTTT. Translation: CASSPRWAGHSTGELFF.

This chain connects TRBV7-2 to TRBJ1-5; unclear D gene. Germline V gene data show CDR1 as SGHTA and CDR2 as FQGNSA. Trimming shortened V by 3 bases and J by 5 bases, and 5 bases separated the two germline ends. This CDR3 has 12 residues. The CDR3 sequence is CASSLNDQPQHF. The DNA for the CDR3 is TGTGCCAGCAGCTTGAACGATCAGCCCCAGCATTTT.

The chain carries TRBV7-2 and TRBJ2-4; possible D gene TRBD2, 7 bases. The V and J ends lost 5 bases and 9 bases respectively, with 20 bases between them. Germline CDR1 SGHTA, CDR2 FQGNSA. The CDR3 is 15 amino acids. The DNA of the CDR3 is TGTGCCAGCAGCCCTTCCAGGGGAGGGGCTAGCATTCAGTACTTC. Its translation is CASSPSRGGASIQYF.

The chain is built from TRBV5-1 and TRBJ2-7, with a possible D match to TRBD2 (5 bases). The CDR3 spans 16 residues. The V end lost 0 bases, the J end lost 4 bases, and 17 bases lay between the germline ends. Germline assignment: CDR1 SGHRS and CDR2 YFSETQ. This chain's CDR3 is CASSLEGGFKLYEQYF. The DNA for the CDR3 is TGCGCCAGCAGCTTGGAAGGCGGGTTTAAGCTTTACGAGCAGTACTTC.

This clone was detected only a few times. The chain links TRBV27 to TRBJ1-2; tentatively, D is TRBD1 (6 bases). CDR3 length equals 14 residues. Germline CDR1 and CDR2: MNHEY and SMNVEV (reference sequence). Trimming took 5 bases from V and 2 from J, leaving 12 bases between them. The CDR3 DNA reads as TGTGCCAGCAGTCCCCTCAGGGGAAACTATGGCTACACCTTC. Translated, it gives CASSPLRGNYGYTF.

This chain uses TRBV18 with TRBJ2-4; D may be TRBD2 (5 bases). The CDR3 runs to 15 residues. V dropped 2 bases and J dropped 5 bases, with 13 bases sitting between them. Germline V gene data show CDR1 as KGHSH and CDR2 as LQKENI. Here the CDR3 DNA reads TGTGCCAGCTCACCAGGGCGGTCTAGCCAAAACATTCAGTACTTC. It codes for CASSPGRSSQNIQYF.

This chain connects TRBV13 to TRBJ2-7; a weak D match, TRBD2 (5 bases). The germline gives CDR1 PRHDT, CDR2 FYEKMQ (reference sequence). The CDR3 runs to 14 residues. Trimming pared 4 bases from V and 1 base from J, leaving 11 bases between. CDR3 protein: CASSSSEGSYEQYF. The CDR3 DNA reads as TGTGCCAGCAGCTCCTCAGAGGGATCCTACGAGCAGTACTTC.

The chain combines TRBV6-5 with TRBJ1-5; D call uncertain. This CDR3 region has 13 residues. Germline V gives CDR1 MNHEY, CDR2 SVGAGI. Trimming removed 3 bases at V and 4 bases at J, with 7 bases between. The CDR3 here is CASSYVGNQPQHF. CDR3 in DNA: TGTGCCAGCAGTTATGTCGGGAATCAGCCCCAGCATTTT.

This chain links TRBV7-3 with TRBJ1-4; the D gene is possibly TRBD1 (5 bases). V lost 5 bases, J lost 7 bases, and 11 bases lay in between. The germline V gene encodes CDR1 SGHTA and CDR2 FQGTGA. This CDR3 comprises 13 residues. The CDR3 sequence is CASSPGVGEKLFF. As DNA, the CDR3 is TGTGCCAGCAGCCCGGGGGTGGGTGAAAAACTGTTTTTT.